Below are 13 T cell receptor beta chains sequenced from a single sample in a study of blood T cells in healthy people across ages. The use of a sample-barcoded 5' primer and a J-beta primer mix characterized a second PCR of roughly 6 to 11 cycles. From the 5' RACE reads, TCRdb called clonotypes with MiXCR, one entry per CDR3 protein. The repertoire includes some 1.7 million distinct CDR3 sequences, roughly 30% of them detected once, and around 7.7% sits in the top ten. Specimen: blood. The receptors were sampled from a woman younger than 45 in good health.

The CDR3 DNA reads as TGTGCCAGCAGCTATGGACAGTTCTATGGCTACACCTTC. Translating gives CASSYGQFYGYTF. The rearrangement joins TRBV5-5 to TRBJ1-2, with D possibly TRBD1 on 6 matching bases. Germline V gene lookup returns CDR1 SGHKS and CDR2 YYEKEE (reference sequence). The V end was cut by 3 bases, the J end by 4 bases, with 10 bases between. This CDR3 has 13 amino acids.

This clonotype occurred a few times. This sequence joins TRBV12-3 or TRBV12-4 and TRBJ2-7, with D perhaps given as TRBD1 or TRBD2 (5 bases each). There are 13 residues in the CDR3. Trimming took 3 bases from V and 5 from J, leaving 11 bases between them. CDR3 DNA sequence: TGTGCCAGCAGTTTCCCAGGGCGGGACGAGCAGTACTTC. Translating it yields CASSFPGRDEQYF.

The rearrangement links TRBV7-2 to TRBJ2-3; 11 nucleotides align to TRBD2. J lost 4 bases, V lost 6 bases, and 3 bases had no gene match. CDR1 is SGHTA, CDR2 FQGNSA, per germline. This CDR3 has 14 amino acids. This CDR3 reads CASRVAGGPDTQYF. The DNA of the CDR3 is TGTGCCAGCAGAGTAGCGGGAGGGCCAGATACGCAGTATTTT.

CDR3 sequence reads: CASSFSTYYGYTF. CDR3 in DNA: TGTGCCAGCAGTTTTTCCACCTACTATGGCTACACCTTC. This chain uses TRBV12-3 or TRBV12-4 with TRBJ1-2; unclear D gene. Trimming left V 3 bases short and J 3 bases short, with 8 bases between. The CDR3 contains 13 residues.

The table lists this clonotype with a few counts. The chain is built from TRBV27 and TRBJ2-3, with TRBD1 matching over 7 bases. CDR1 is MNHEY, CDR2 SMNVEV, per germline (reference sequence). V dropped 3 bases and J dropped 2; count of bases not matched to a gene: 2. The CDR3 sequence is 14 residues long. Written as DNA, the CDR3 is TGTGCCAGCAGTTTTGACAGGGACACAGATACGCAGTATTTT. This encodes CASSFDRDTDTQYF.

The chain employs TRBV4-2 and TRBJ1-6; TRBD1 is a possible D gene (5 bases). V dropped 0 bases and J dropped 7 bases, with 10 bases sitting between them. The CDR3 is made up of 15 amino acids. Germline V CDR1 and CDR2: LGHNA, YNFKEQ. Here the CDR3 reads CASSQERGTNSPLHF. The CDR3 DNA is TGTGCCAGCAGCCAAGAGAGGGGAACCAATTCACCCCTCCACTTT.

J is TRBJ1-2 and V is TRBV5-1; 8 bases match TRBD1. With 1 base clipped from V and 6 bases from J, the junction kept 8 bases outside the gene matches. The CDR3 covers 15 residues. Germline CDR1 reads SGHRS; CDR2 reads YFSETQ. This CDR3 reads CASSLTGAGGNGYTF. CDR3 DNA: TGCGCCAGCAGCTTGACCGGGGCAGGGGGCAATGGCTACACCTTC.

The rearrangement joins TRBV29-1 to TRBJ2-7; D may be TRBD2 (5 bases). V lost 2 bases and J 2 bases, leaving 13 bases between the germline ends. Per the germline V gene, CDR1 is SQVTM and CDR2 is ANQGSEA. The CDR3 contains 14 residues. Here the CDR3 reads CSVEPSGSPYEQYF. In nucleotides, the CDR3 is TGCAGCGTTGAACCGAGCGGATCACCCTACGAGCAGTACTTC.

This rearrangement joins TRBV12-3 or TRBV12-4 to TRBJ2-1, with 14 bases identical to TRBD2. The CDR3 covers 17 residues. V was pared by 1 base and J by 10 bases, with 9 bases of the junction left unmatched. CDR3 residues: CASSLGGGLAGGGEQFF. The CDR3 region has the DNA TGTGCCAGCAGTTTAGGGGGCGGACTAGCGGGAGGAGGGGAGCAGTTCTTC.

This clonotype was detected only a few times. This chain uses TRBV6-6 with TRBJ2-1, with 12 bases matching TRBD2. The CDR3 runs to 15 residues. V was clipped by 7 bases and J by 4 bases; unmatched bases: 5. The V gene's germline CDR1 is MNHNY and CDR2 SVGAGI (reference sequence). CDR3 region: CASKALAGGYNEQFF. The CDR3 bases are TGTGCCAGCAAGGCCCTAGCGGGAGGGTACAATGAGCAGTTCTTC.

This clonotype was observed a few times. CDR3 DNA: TGTGCCAGCAGCTTAGTAGTCAGCGGGGTAGGTAGTGAGCAGTTCTTC. Its translation is CASSLVVSGVGSEQFF. The V call is TRBV7-2, the J call TRBJ2-1, with 7 bases fitting TRBD2. The CDR3 is 16 amino acids. V shed 1 base and J 9 bases; nucleotides not matched to a gene: 12. CDR1 and CDR2 from the germline V gene are SGHTA and FQGNSA.

This clonotype was detected ten times or more. CDR3 sequence (DNA): TGTGCCAGCAGCGCCGGACAGGGAGATACGCAGTATTTT. Amino acids: CASSAGQGDTQYF. The chain combines TRBV9 with TRBJ2-3; 8 nucleotides agree with TRBD1. This CDR3 has 13 amino acids. CDR1 is SGDLS, CDR2 YYNGEE, per germline. J lost 5 bases, V lost 3 bases, and 2 bases had no gene match.

This clonotype was found a few times. The genes are TRBV5-1 and TRBJ2-7, with a weak D call TRBD1 (5 bases). Germline V lookup: CDR1 SGHRS, CDR2 YFSETQ. V was cut by 7 bases and J by 6 bases, with 17 bases left in between. This CDR3 region has 13 residues. Here the CDR3 reads CASRGHPGGEQYF. CDR3 nucleotide sequence: TGCGCCAGCCGCGGACATCCCGGTGGCGAGCAGTACTTC.